This T cell receptor beta chain was sequenced for a study of T cells in Graves' hyperthyroidism and ophthalmopathy. Whole-study context: Initial diagnosis, before any treatment, was when peripheral blood was collected.

Whole-study findings and limits: The model identified upcoming ophthalmopathy a median about six months ahead of onset. Expanded thyroid clonotypes (above 0.001) were mostly also found in blood.

Researchers amplified the TCR beta CDR3 regions from RNA transcripts. First-round RT-PCR with HTBI primers amplified the TCR CDR3 region. MiXCR, run by TCRdb on the multiplex PCR reads, gives a single entry per CDR3 protein. Among about 250,000 distinct CDR3 sequences, approximately 23% were seen once, and the ten largest hold approximately 35%. Diagnostic assessment was based on clinical symptoms, serum thyroxine and TRAb, thyroid ultrasound and orbital computed tomography. This clonotype was recorded at least ten times. Its specificity is unknown. Looked up from germline, CDR1 is MGHDK and CDR2 is SYGVNS. This CDR3 is built from 20 residues. Deletions cut 5 bases from V and 5 bases from J, with 34 bases between.

The sequence was obtained from a woman in her thirties or forties with Graves' ophthalmopathy. The source material was blood. The chain couples TRBV25-1 to TRBJ2-7; D perhaps matches TRBD1 (7 bases). The CDR3 DNA follows: TGTGCCAGCAGTCCATGGGACAGTCTGTTTTCGTGGGAGGTGTTCCACGAGCAGTACTTC. Translating gives CASSPWDSLFSWEVFHEQYF.